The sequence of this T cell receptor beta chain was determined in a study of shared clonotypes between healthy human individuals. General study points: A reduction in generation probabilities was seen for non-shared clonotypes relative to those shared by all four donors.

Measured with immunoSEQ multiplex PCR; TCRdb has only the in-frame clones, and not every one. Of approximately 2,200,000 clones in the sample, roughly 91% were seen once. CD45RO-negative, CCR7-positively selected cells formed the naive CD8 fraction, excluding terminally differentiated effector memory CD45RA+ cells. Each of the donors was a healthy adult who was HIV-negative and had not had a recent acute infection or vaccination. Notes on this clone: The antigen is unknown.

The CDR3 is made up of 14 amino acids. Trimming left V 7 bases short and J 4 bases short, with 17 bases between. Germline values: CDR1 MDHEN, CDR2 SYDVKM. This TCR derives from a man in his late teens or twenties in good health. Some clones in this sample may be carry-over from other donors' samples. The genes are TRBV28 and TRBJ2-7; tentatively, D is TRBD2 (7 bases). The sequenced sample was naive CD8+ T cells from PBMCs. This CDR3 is CASTATGLVYEQYF. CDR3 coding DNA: TGTGCCAGCACTGCGACAGGACTAGTATACGAGCAGTACTTC.